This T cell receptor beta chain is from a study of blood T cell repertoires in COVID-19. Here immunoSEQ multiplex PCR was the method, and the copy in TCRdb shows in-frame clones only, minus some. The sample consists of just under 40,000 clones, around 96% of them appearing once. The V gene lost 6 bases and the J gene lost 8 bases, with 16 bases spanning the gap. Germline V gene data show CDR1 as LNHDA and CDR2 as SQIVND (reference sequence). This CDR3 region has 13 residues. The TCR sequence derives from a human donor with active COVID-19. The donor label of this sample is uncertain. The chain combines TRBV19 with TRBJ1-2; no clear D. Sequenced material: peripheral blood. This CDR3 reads CASSPRGSGGYTF. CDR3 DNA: TGTGCCAGTAGCCCTCGGGGATCGGGCGGCTACACCTTC.